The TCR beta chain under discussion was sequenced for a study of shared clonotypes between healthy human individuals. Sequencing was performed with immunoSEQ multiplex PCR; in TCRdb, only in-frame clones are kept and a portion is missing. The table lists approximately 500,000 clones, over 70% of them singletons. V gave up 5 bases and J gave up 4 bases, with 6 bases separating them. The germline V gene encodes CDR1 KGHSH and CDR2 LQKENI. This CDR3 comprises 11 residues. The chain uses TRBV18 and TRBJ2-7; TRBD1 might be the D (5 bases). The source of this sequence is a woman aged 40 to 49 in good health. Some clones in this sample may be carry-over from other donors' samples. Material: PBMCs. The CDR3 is CASSSGYEQYF. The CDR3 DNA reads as TGTGCCAGCTCATCAGGGTACGAGCAGTACTTC.